Listed here are 6 T cell receptor beta chains from one sample, sequenced in a study of T cell responses to AZD1222 COVID-19 vaccine (dated by TCRdb to the early 2020s). Receptors were amplified or captured by the immunoSEQ multiplex PCR assay. TCRdb provides this immuneACCESS table in a form limited to in-frame rearrangements. Some clones are lacking; in checked studies, under half of them reflect an unresolved V gene, and why the rest are absent is not known. This sample comprises over 45,000 clones, roughly 90% of them detected only once. The ten top clones hold approximately 15% of the sample. The sample's time point label, in plain terms: about 28 days (+/-7) after the second vaccine dose. Sequences were derived from peripheral blood, sampled 28 days after the second AZD1222 dose. The source of these receptors is an adult who received the AZD1222 COVID-19 vaccine.

The chain employs TRBV5-4 and TRBJ2-5; a possible D gene is TRBD2 (6 bases). Germline V gene lookup returns CDR1 SGHNT and CDR2 YYREEE (reference sequence). V shed 0 bases and J shed 5 bases, with 14 bases lying between them. CDR3 size: 15 residues. The CDR3 loop reads CASSLARGFDETQYF. As DNA, the CDR3 is TGTGCCAGCAGCTTGGCTCGGGGGTTTGATGAGACCCAGTACTTC.

About this clone itself: The junction shows a germline mismatch at one end, possibly a read error. This chain uses TRBV11-3 with TRBJ2-7; D remains unclear. From germline, CDR1 is SGHNT and CDR2 YENEEA. The CDR3 has 13 residues. CDR3 region: CASSLLSSNEQYF. The CDR3 bases are TGTGCCAGCAGCTTACTTAGCTCCAACGAGCAGTACTTC.

This chain joins TRBV7-2 and TRBJ1-5, with D possibly being TRBD1 (6 bases). V lost 5 bases, J lost 5 bases, and 16 bases lay in between. This CDR3 contains 15 residues. Germline CDR1 SGHTA, CDR2 FQGNSA. The CDR3: CASSTQGVAYQPQHF. CDR3 nucleotide sequence: TGTGCCAGCAGCACACAGGGTGTCGCTTATCAGCCCCAGCATTTT.

V gene TRBV6-5 combines with J gene TRBJ2-1; the D is unclear. Germline CDR1 and CDR2: MNHEY and SVGAGI. The germline V and J ends were trimmed by 4 bases and 6 bases, with 13 bases remaining between them. CDR3 length: 14 amino acids. CDR3 sequence (DNA): TGTGCCAGCAGTTCCCTCCTGGGCGCCAATGAGCAGTTCTTC. This sequence encodes CASSSLLGANEQFF.

This chain links TRBV6-5 with TRBJ2-7, with 11 bases fitting TRBD2. CDR3 length: 13 amino acids. The V gene's germline CDR1 is MNHEY and CDR2 SVGAGI. Trimming at V came to 8 bases and at J to 4 bases, leaving 4 bases not matched to a gene. CDR3 sequence reads: CASGGLADYEQYF. CDR3 nucleotide sequence: TGTGCCAGCGGGGGACTAGCGGATTACGAGCAGTACTTC.

As DNA, the CDR3 is TGTGCCAGCAGCTCCTCAGCGGGGGGTTCCTACGAGCAGTACTTC. This codes for CASSSSAGGSYEQYF. The chain links TRBV11-2 to TRBJ2-7; TRBD2 agrees at 9 bases. CDR3 size: 15 residues. The V and J ends lost 4 bases and 1 base, in that order; junction bases with no gene match: 5. Germline CDR1 and CDR2: SGHAT and FQNNGV.